The 22 T cell receptor beta chains below come from one sample, sequenced in a study of CD8 T cells in Susac syndrome (dated by TCRdb to the late 2010s). Library method: the immunoSEQ multiplex PCR assay. RNA was extracted using the RNeasy kit, and roughly 0.5 to 1 ug of the RNA was reverse transcribed with random hexamers. In TCRdb, the public reads were trimmed at Q25 with fastp and aligned with MiXCR, with productive beta chains retained. Each CDR3 protein appears once, grouped with its most common genes and DNA. The table for this sample lists 200,000 to 300,000 distinct CDR3 sequences; around 93% of them were counted only once. The top ten constitute around 0.07% of the sample. The sequenced sample consisted of CD4+ T cells from PBMCs. These receptors originate from a human donor with multiple sclerosis.

The genes are TRBV12-3 or TRBV12-4 and TRBJ1-1; no firm D call. V was clipped by 6 bases and J by 3 bases, with 14 bases between them. The length of the CDR3 is 14 residues. CDR3 sequence: CASRPLIRDTEAFF. DNA of the CDR3: TGTGCCAGCAGACCCCTTATTAGGGACACTGAAGCTTTCTTT.

The chain recombines TRBV12-3 or TRBV12-4 with TRBJ2-1; 7 bases are shared with TRBD2. The junction had 9 bases not matched to a gene; V was cut back by 8 bases and J by 5 bases. The CDR3 spans 14 residues. The CDR3 DNA sequence: TGTGCCAGCGGGAGGGACTACCAGAACAATGAGCAGTTCTTC. It encodes CASGRDYQNNEQFF.

This chain uses TRBV5-1 with TRBJ2-5, with D uncertain. CDR3 length: 14 residues. The V and J ends lost 1 base and 0 bases respectively, with 7 bases between them. In germline, CDR1 is SGHRS, CDR2 YFSETQ. The CDR3 sequence is CASSLTAYQETQYF. The CDR3 nucleotides are TGCGCCAGCAGCTTGACCGCCTACCAAGAGACCCAGTACTTC.

The gene calls are TRBV13 and TRBJ1-1; D not resolved. Germline CDR1 is PRHDT and CDR2 is FYEKMQ (reference sequence). The CDR3 runs to 15 residues. V gave up 1 base and J gave up 0 bases, with 9 bases separating them. The CDR3 DNA follows: TGTGCCAGCAGCTTAGATCCAGGCTTGAACACTGAAGCTTTCTTT. Translating it yields CASSLDPGLNTEAFF.

The chain joins TRBV12-3 or TRBV12-4 to TRBJ2-2; TRBD2 agrees at 9 bases. The V and J ends lost 6 bases and 2 bases, in that order; junction bases with no gene match: 7. This CDR3 is built from 16 residues. The CDR3 DNA follows: TGTGCCAGCAGAGCCCAGCGGGGGGATAACACCGGGGAGCTGTTTTTT. Its translation is CASRAQRGDNTGELFF.

This sequence joins TRBV2 and TRBJ2-6; D remains ambiguous. The CDR3 totals 15 residues. Germline V gene sequence: CDR1 SNHLY, CDR2 FYNNEI. Trimming pared 3 bases from V and 0 bases from J, leaving 6 bases between. The CDR3 coding sequence is TGTGCCAGCAGTGATTGGAGCTCTGGGGCCAACGTCCTGACTTTC. This gives the protein CASSDWSSGANVLTF.

This chain links TRBV10-3 with TRBJ2-1, with 8 bases aligning to TRBD2. The V gene end was trimmed by 0 bases and the J gene end by 5 bases; junction bases not matched to a gene: 6. In germline, CDR1 is ENHRY, CDR2 SYGVKD. The CDR3 has 16 amino acids. In DNA form, the CDR3 reads TGTGCCATCAGTGAGTCCCTAGCGGGCTTCAACAATGAGCAGTTCTTC. This sequence encodes CAISESLAGFNNEQFF.

The chain joins TRBV29-1 to TRBJ2-3, with D possibly being TRBD2 (6 bases). The CDR3 consists of 13 residues. Looked up from germline, CDR1 is SQVTM and CDR2 is ANQGSEA. Trimming took 7 bases from V and 5 from J, leaving 16 bases between them. The DNA for the CDR3 is TGCAGCGCTAAAGGAGGGCGGGGAGATACGCAGTATTTT. Translated: CSAKGGRGDTQYF.

The chain uses TRBV20-1 and TRBJ1-1; D remains ambiguous. This CDR3 has 12 residues. Germline V gene data show CDR1 as DFQATT and CDR2 as SNEGSKA (reference sequence). V shed 5 bases and J shed 11 bases, with 18 bases lying between them. The DNA for the CDR3 is TGCAGTGCTCCCAAAGGGTGGGATGAGGCTTTCTTT. Translating gives CSAPKGWDEAFF.

In this sample, this clonotype turned up a few times. This chain connects TRBV3-1 to TRBJ2-6; 7 bases agree with TRBD1. Looked up from germline, CDR1 is LGHDT and CDR2 is YNNKEL (reference sequence). Losses at the gene ends were 1 base for V and 0 bases for J; bases not matched to a gene: 6. The length of the CDR3 is 18 residues. The CDR3 sequence: CASSQVGQPFSGANVLTF. The CDR3 DNA sequence: TGTGCCAGCAGCCAAGTGGGACAGCCCTTCTCTGGGGCCAACGTCCTGACTTTC.

The chain links TRBV5-1 to TRBJ2-3; D is unclear. CDR3 size: 13 residues. V was pared by 3 bases and J by 3 bases, with 8 bases between. CDR1 is SGHRS, CDR2 YFSETQ, per germline. The CDR3 DNA is TGCGCCAGCAGCTCTCAGGTAACAGATACGCAGTATTTT. Translating it yields CASSSQVTDTQYF.

In its sample, this clonotype was seen a few times. This rearrangement joins TRBV12-3 or TRBV12-4 to TRBJ2-5, with D perhaps assigned TRBD1 or TRBD2 (5 bases each). CDR3 length: 13 residues. Trimming stripped 2 bases from V and 5 bases from J, with 9 bases between. The CDR3 reads CASSLIRGETQYF. In DNA form, the CDR3 reads TGTGCCAGCAGTTTAATCCGGGGCGAGACCCAGTACTTC.

The chain is built from TRBV11-2 and TRBJ1-2; tentative D call: TRBD1 (6 bases). Trimming took 2 bases from V and 3 from J, leaving 10 bases between them. This CDR3 is built from 14 residues. In germline, CDR1 is SGHAT, CDR2 FQNNGV. The CDR3 DNA reads TGTGCCAGCAGCTTAAGACGGACAGACTATGGCTACACCTTC. This encodes CASSLRRTDYGYTF.

J is TRBJ2-5 and V is TRBV20-1; 8 nucleotides line up with TRBD1. CDR1 is DFQATT and CDR2 is SNEGSKA in the germline V gene (reference sequence). The ends lost 5 bases at V and 2 bases at J; junction bases unmatched: 4. The CDR3 length is 13 residues. The CDR3, as DNA: TGCAGTGCTCCCGGGACAGGTCAAGAGACCCAGTACTTC. Its translation is CSAPGTGQETQYF.

The V call is TRBV18, the J call TRBJ2-5; 8 bases align to TRBD2. V shed 3 bases and J 0 bases; nucleotides not matched to a gene: 6. The CDR3 is made up of 16 amino acids. Germline V gives CDR1 KGHSH, CDR2 LQKENI. The CDR3 is CASSPTSGLYQETQYF. In nucleotides, the CDR3 is TGTGCCAGCTCACCCACTAGCGGACTCTACCAAGAGACCCAGTACTTC.

The rearrangement joins TRBV5-6 to TRBJ1-5; a weak D match, TRBD1 (6 bases). Trimming took off 4 bases at V and 4 bases at J, with 15 bases between the two ends. There are 15 residues in the CDR3. Germline V gene lookup returns CDR1 SGHDT and CDR2 YYEEEE. The DNA for the CDR3 is TGTGCCAGCAGCCACGCCAGGGGCGGGAATCAGCCCCAGCATTTT. Its translation: CASSHARGGNQPQHF.

The chain uses TRBV7-3 and TRBJ2-5; D remains ambiguous. CDR1 and CDR2 from the germline V gene are SGHTA and FQGTGA. The CDR3 is 14 residues long. V was cut by 1 base and J by 9 bases, with 15 bases left in between. CDR3 sequence: CASSLMSDSRSQYF. CDR3 DNA sequence: TGTGCCAGCAGCTTAATGTCAGACTCGAGGTCCCAGTACTTC.

The V call is TRBV20-1, the J call TRBJ1-1, with D possibly TRBD1 on 5 matching bases. The CDR3 spans 15 residues. The germline V and J ends were trimmed by 3 bases and 1 base, with 15 bases remaining between them. Germline assignment: CDR1 DFQATT and CDR2 SNEGSKA (reference sequence). The CDR3 here is CSARRTGRRNTEAFF. CDR3 coding DNA: TGCAGTGCTAGGAGAACAGGTCGTCGGAACACTGAAGCTTTCTTT.

A single count supports this clonotype. The J gene is TRBJ1-1, the V gene TRBV19, with TRBD1 as a possible D gene (5 bases). The CDR3 loop spans 13 amino acids. Germline V gene data show CDR1 as LNHDA and CDR2 as SQIVND (reference sequence). Trimming took 6 bases from V and 7 from J, leaving 15 bases between them. The CDR3 reads CASRFVQGGEAFF. CDR3 sequence (DNA): TGTGCCAGTAGGTTCGTCCAGGGCGGTGAAGCTTTCTTT. The variable domain in full, with the rest retrieved from reference TRBV19 and TRBJ1-1, is DGGITQSPKYLFRKEGQNVTLSCEQNLNHDAMYWYRQDPGQGLRLIYYSQIVNDFQKGDIAEGYSVSREKKESFPLTVTSAQKNPTAFYLCASRFVQGGEAFFGQGTRLTVV.

The CDR3 DNA reads TGTGCCGGCCGACCCTCTGGCACCGGGGAGCTGTTTTTT. This translates into CAGRPSGTGELFF. The gene calls are TRBV6-1 and TRBJ2-2, with D uncertain. Germline CDR1 MNHNS, CDR2 SASEGT. CDR3 length: 13 amino acids. Trimming took off 11 bases at V and 4 bases at J, with 14 bases between the two ends.

This rearrangement joins TRBV27 to TRBJ2-1; TRBD2 matches 11 bases. V dropped 8 bases and J dropped 7; count of bases not matched to a gene: 10. The CDR3 extends over 15 amino acids. From germline, CDR1 is MNHEY and CDR2 SMNVEV (reference sequence). CDR3 DNA sequence: TGTGCCAGCGGCCCCCTAGCGGGAGGCGGGAATGAGCAGTTCTTC. This codes for CASGPLAGGGNEQFF.

This chain connects TRBV13 to TRBJ1-1; D call uncertain. The CDR3 is made up of 15 amino acids. CDR1 and CDR2 from the germline V gene are PRHDT and FYEKMQ (reference sequence). Trimming took off 5 bases at V and 0 bases at J, with 13 bases between the two ends. For the CDR3, the DNA is TGTGCCAGCAGCGGCGGCCCAGCGCTGAACACTGAAGCTTTCTTT. Translation: CASSGGPALNTEAFF.